The 11 T cell receptor beta chains below come from one sample, sequenced in a study of OX40 agonist ivuxolimab in advanced cancers. The table came from immunoSEQ multiplex PCR; TCRdb's copy has only in-frame clones and leaves some out. The sample has approximately 76,000 clones, just over 85% seen once. The material sequenced was CD4+ or CD8+ T cells sorted from blood, taken in a trial of the OX40 agonist ivuxolimab. These receptors all stem from an adult with an advanced solid tumor such as melanoma, head and neck, liver or kidney cancer.

The chain joins TRBV11-2 to TRBJ2-7, with D tentatively TRBD2 (6 bases). Germline V lookup: CDR1 SGHAT, CDR2 FQNNGV. The length of the CDR3 is 15 residues. V dropped 5 bases and J dropped 3 bases, with 17 bases sitting between them. The DNA for the CDR3 is TGTGCCAGCAGCCCTAGCGCCGAGAGGAGCTACGAGCAGTACTTC. Translating it yields CASSPSAERSYEQYF.

The V gene is TRBV7-2, the J gene TRBJ2-3, with D maybe TRBD2 (5 bases). The CDR3 runs to 16 residues. The V gene lost 1 base and the J gene lost 2 bases, with 13 bases spanning the gap. Germline CDR1 SGHTA, CDR2 FQGNSA. The CDR3 bases are TGTGCCAGCAGCTTAGACGTAGCGACGAACACAGATACGCAGTATTTT. Its translation: CASSLDVATNTDTQYF.

This clone was seen only a few times. The gene calls are TRBV10-1 and TRBJ1-5, with a weak D call TRBD1 (6 bases). The CDR3 spans 14 residues. Trimming removed 8 bases at V and 1 base at J, with 12 bases between. Looked up from germline, CDR1 is WNHNN and CDR2 is SYGVQD (reference sequence). DNA for the CDR3: TGCGCCAGCGGGCTCGGACAGAGCAATCAGCCCCAGCATTTT. It specifies CASGLGQSNQPQHF.

The V gene is TRBV5-5, the J gene TRBJ2-5; 7 bases fit TRBD2. The CDR3 runs 15 residues. Germline CDR1 reads SGHKS; CDR2 reads YYEKEE (reference sequence). The V gene end was trimmed by 3 bases and the J gene end by 0 bases; junction bases not matched to a gene: 5. The CDR3 loop is CASSSLGGHQETQYF. CDR3 DNA sequence: TGTGCCAGCAGCTCCCTGGGAGGGCACCAAGAGACCCAGTACTTC.

This clone occurred once. The CDR3 nucleotides read TGTGCCAGCAGCTTAAGTTTGGGCCACAATGAGCAGTTCTTC. This encodes CASSLSLGHNEQFF. The chain couples TRBV7-2 to TRBJ2-1, with D unclear. CDR3 length: 14 amino acids. Germline CDR1 reads SGHTA; CDR2 reads FQGNSA. V lost 2 bases and J lost 5, with 10 bases in between.

The V and J genes are TRBV28 and TRBJ1-1, with D uncertain. The germline V gene encodes CDR1 MDHEN and CDR2 SYDVKM. The CDR3 runs to 13 residues. V dropped 6 bases and J dropped 1 base, with 9 bases sitting between them. CDR3 nucleotides: TGTGCCAGCAGCCGCCTCAGGAACACTGAAGCTTTCTTT. This codes for CASSRLRNTEAFF.

This chain links TRBV25-1 with TRBJ1-6; D not resolved. The CDR3 runs to 15 residues. Germline assignment: CDR1 MGHDK and CDR2 SYGVNS. The ends were cut back, 2 bases at V and 7 bases at J, with 12 bases in the middle. The CDR3 nucleotides read TGTGCCAGCAGTGAAGGGAATAGAGGAAATTCACCCCTCCACTTT. Translating it yields CASSEGNRGNSPLHF.

The chain couples TRBV18 to TRBJ1-1, with 7 bases lining up with TRBD1. The CDR3 totals 14 residues. CDR1 is KGHSH and CDR2 is LQKENI in the germline V gene. The trim removed 6 bases at V and 3 bases at J, leaving 7 bases unmatched. For the CDR3, the DNA is TGTGCCAGCTCCCAGAGACAGGGAGACACTGAAGCTTTCTTT. Protein sequence: CASSQRQGDTEAFF.

The chain couples TRBV14 to TRBJ2-2; D is perhaps TRBD2 (6 bases). The germline V gene has CDR1 SGHDN and CDR2 FVKESK. The V and J ends lost 3 bases and 6 bases respectively, with 11 bases between them. This CDR3 is built from 14 residues. This chain's CDR3 is CASSQTRTAGELFF. CDR3 coding DNA: TGTGCCAGCAGCCAGACTAGGACCGCCGGGGAGCTGTTTTTT.

The chain employs TRBV12-5 and TRBJ2-1; TRBD1 might be the D (6 bases). This CDR3 is built from 21 residues. V dropped 1 base and J dropped 0 bases, with 25 bases sitting between them. The germline gives CDR1 LGHNT, CDR2 FRNRAP. The CDR3 DNA sequence: TGTGCTAGTGGTTTGGCCCGGGACAAACTCAGCATTGATAGCTCCTACAATGAGCAGTTCTTC. Translated, it gives CASGLARDKLSIDSSYNEQFF.

The rearrangement links TRBV7-2 to TRBJ1-3; a possible D gene is TRBD1 (6 bases). Germline assignment: CDR1 SGHTA and CDR2 FQGNSA. V was pared by 5 bases and J by 2 bases, with 13 bases between. The CDR3 has 15 amino acids. The CDR3 here is CASSLQGAAGNTIYF. CDR3 in DNA: TGTGCCAGCAGCCTACAGGGCGCGGCTGGAAACACCATATATTTT.